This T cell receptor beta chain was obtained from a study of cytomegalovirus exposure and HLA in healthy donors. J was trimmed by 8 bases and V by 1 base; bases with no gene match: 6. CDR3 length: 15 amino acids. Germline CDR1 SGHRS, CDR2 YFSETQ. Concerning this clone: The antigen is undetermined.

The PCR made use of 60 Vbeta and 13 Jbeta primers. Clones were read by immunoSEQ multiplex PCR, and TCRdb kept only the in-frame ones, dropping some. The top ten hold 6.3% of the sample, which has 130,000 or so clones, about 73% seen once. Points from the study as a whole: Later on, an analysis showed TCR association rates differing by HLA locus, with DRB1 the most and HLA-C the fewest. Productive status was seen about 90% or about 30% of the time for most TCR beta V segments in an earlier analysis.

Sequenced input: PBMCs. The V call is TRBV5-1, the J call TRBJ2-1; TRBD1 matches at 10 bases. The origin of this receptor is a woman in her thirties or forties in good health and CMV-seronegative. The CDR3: CASSLRQGAEHEQFF. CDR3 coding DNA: TGCGCCAGCAGCTTGAGACAGGGGGCCGAGCATGAGCAGTTCTTC. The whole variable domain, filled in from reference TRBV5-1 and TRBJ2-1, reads KAGVTQTPRYLIKTRGQQVTLSCSPISGHRSVSWYQQTPGQGLQFLFEYFSETQRNKGNFPGRFSGRQFSNSRSEMNVSTLELGDSALYLCASSLRQGAEHEQFFGPGTRLTVL.